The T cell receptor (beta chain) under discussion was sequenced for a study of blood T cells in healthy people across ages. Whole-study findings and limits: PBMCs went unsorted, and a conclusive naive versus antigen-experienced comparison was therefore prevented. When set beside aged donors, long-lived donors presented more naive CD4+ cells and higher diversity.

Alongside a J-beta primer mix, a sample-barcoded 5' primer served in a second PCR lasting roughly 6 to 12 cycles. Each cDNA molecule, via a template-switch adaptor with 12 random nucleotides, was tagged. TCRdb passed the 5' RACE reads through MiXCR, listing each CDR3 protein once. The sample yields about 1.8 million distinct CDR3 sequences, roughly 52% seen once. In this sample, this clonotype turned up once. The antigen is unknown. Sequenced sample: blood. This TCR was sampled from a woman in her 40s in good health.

The DNA for the CDR3 is TGCAGTGCTAGAGACGGACAGGCCTTCAATGAGCAGTTCTTC. It encodes CSARDGQAFNEQFF. V gene TRBV20-1 combines with J gene TRBJ2-1; TRBD1 agrees at 7 bases. Germline values: CDR1 DFQATT, CDR2 SNEGSKA (reference sequence). The junction had 5 bases not matched to a gene; V was cut back by 0 bases and J by 6 bases. This CDR3 has 14 residues.